This entry lists 24 T cell receptor beta chains sequenced from one sample in a study of T cell responses to AZD1222 COVID-19 vaccine. Generated by immunoSEQ multiplex PCR, the TCRdb table keeps only in-frame clones and is missing some. Of some 170,000 clones listed, about 89% were seen once; the top ten hold 1.5% to 2%. The material sequenced was peripheral blood, taken on day 0 of AZD1222 vaccination. The receptor set was obtained from an adult in good health.

CDR3: CATSEPPTPGGQETQYF. The CDR3 DNA sequence: TGTGCCACCAGTGAACCTCCGACTCCGGGGGGTCAAGAGACCCAGTACTTC. V is TRBV24-1 and J is TRBJ2-5; the match to TRBD2 covers 7 bases. Trimming at V came to 4 bases and at J to 2 bases, leaving 12 bases not matched to a gene. The CDR3 sequence is 17 residues long. Germline V gene sequence: CDR1 KGHDR, CDR2 SFDVKD.

The chain is built from TRBV7-9 and TRBJ1-1; 10 bases map to TRBD1. CDR1 and CDR2 (germline): SEHNR, FQNEAQ (reference sequence). V was pared by 5 bases and J by 0 bases, with 3 bases of the junction left unmatched. This CDR3 region has 15 residues. The CDR3 nucleotides read TGTGCCAGCAGCACGGGACAGGGGATGAACACTGAAGCTTTCTTT. It codes for CASSTGQGMNTEAFF. The complete variable domain, with remaining parts taken from reference TRBV7-9 and TRBJ1-1, reads DTGVSQNPRHKITKRGQNVTFRCDPISEHNRLYWYRQTLGQGPEFLTYFQNEAQLEKSRLLSDRFSAERPKGSFSTLEIQRTEQGDSAMYLCASSTGQGMNTEAFFGQGTRLTVV.

This clone is a singleton in its sample. The chain employs TRBV30 and TRBJ2-7; D is undetermined. CDR3 length equals 13 residues. Germline V lookup: CDR1 GTSNPN, CDR2 SVGIG (reference sequence). V was shortened by 0 bases and J by 3 bases, with 9 bases between the two germline ends. Written as DNA, the CDR3 is TGTGCCTGGAGTGTTAACAGCCTCTACGAGCAGTACTTC. Its translation is CAWSVNSLYEQYF.

This clone showed up just a few times. The chain joins TRBV6-5 to TRBJ2-3; D possibly corresponds to TRBD1 (6 bases). Germline V gene sequence: CDR1 MNHEY, CDR2 SVGAGI. V lost 7 bases and J 2 bases, leaving 13 bases between the germline ends. The length of the CDR3 is 14 residues. This chain's CDR3 is CASMEWDTTDTQYF. Written as DNA, the CDR3 is TGTGCCAGCATGGAGTGGGACACCACAGATACGCAGTATTTT.

The chain couples TRBV12-3 or TRBV12-4 to TRBJ2-4, with 9 bases aligning to TRBD2. The J segment lost 8 bases and the V segment lost 6 bases, leaving 5 bases of the junction unmatched. The CDR3 loop spans 13 amino acids. CDR3 region: CASSRGGRDIQYF. The CDR3 coding sequence is TGTGCCAGCAGCCGGGGCGGGAGGGACATTCAGTACTTC.

The table lists this clone with a few counts. The V gene is TRBV13, the J gene TRBJ2-7; 8 positions match TRBD1. The CDR3 contains 14 residues. Germline trimming cut 4 bases from V and 2 bases from J; bases unmatched to any gene: 4. Germline-derived CDR1 and CDR2 are PRHDT and FYEKMQ (reference sequence). As DNA, the CDR3 is TGTGCCAGCAGCTCGGGACAGGTAACCTACGAGCAGTACTTC. This gives the protein CASSSGQVTYEQYF.

V and J are TRBV10-3 and TRBJ2-3; 11 bases map to TRBD2. The V and J ends lost 3 bases and 0 bases, in that order; junction bases with no gene match: 5. There are 17 residues in the CDR3. Per the germline V gene, CDR1 is ENHRY and CDR2 is SYGVKD. DNA for the CDR3: TGTGCCATCAGTGACAGGGGACTAGCGGCTAGCACAGATACGCAGTATTTT. It encodes CAISDRGLAASTDTQYF.

The chain combines TRBV24-1 with TRBJ1-5; no firm D call. V was cut by 1 base and J by 1 base, with 4 bases left in between. Germline CDR1 KGHDR, CDR2 SFDVKD. This CDR3 is built from 14 residues. CDR3 loop: CATSDFSSNQPQHF. DNA of the CDR3: TGTGCCACCAGTGATTTTAGCAGCAATCAGCCCCAGCATTTT.

This rearrangement joins TRBV11-1 to TRBJ1-1; TRBD1 might be the D (6 bases). The CDR3 consists of 14 residues. The V end lost 2 bases, the J end lost 4 bases, and 11 bases lay between the germline ends. Germline lookup yields CDR1 SGHAT and CDR2 FQDESV (reference sequence). The CDR3 loop reads CASSLSGATTEAFF. DNA for the CDR3: TGTGCCAGCAGCTTATCGGGGGCGACCACTGAAGCTTTCTTT. Variable domain in full (rest from reference TRBV11-1 and TRBJ1-1): EAEVAQSPRYKITEKSQAVAFWCDPISGHATLYWYRQILGQGPELLVQFQDESVVDDSQLPKDRFSAERLKGVDSTLKIQPAELGDSAMYLCASSLSGATTEAFFGQGTRLTVV.

This rearrangement joins TRBV5-1 to TRBJ2-7; possible D gene TRBD2, 5 bases. The V end lost 4 bases, the J end lost 3 bases, and 11 bases lay between the germline ends. The CDR3 length is 13 residues. Germline V gene sequence: CDR1 SGHRS, CDR2 YFSETQ. CDR3 coding DNA: TGCGCCAGCAGCCTAGCCGAGGACTACGAGCAGTACTTC. Encoded protein: CASSLAEDYEQYF.

The chain recombines TRBV5-5 with TRBJ1-6; 9 nucleotides line up with TRBD1. The CDR3 contains 15 residues. CDR1 and CDR2 from the germline V gene are SGHKS and YYEKEE (reference sequence). J was trimmed by 11 bases and V by 2 bases; bases with no gene match: 8. CDR3 sequence: CASSFPGQGQPPLHF. In nucleotides, the CDR3 is TGTGCCAGCAGCTTCCCGGGACAGGGCCAACCACCCCTCCACTTT.

The CDR3 DNA sequence: TGTGCCAGCAGTGTAAGCGGGGGGGTTTATGAGCAGTTCTTC. As protein: CASSVSGGVYEQFF. The V gene is TRBV2, the J gene TRBJ2-1, with 10 bases identical to TRBD2. This CDR3 is built from 14 residues. V lost 4 bases and J lost 8; bases outside the gene matches: 5. The germline gives CDR1 SNHLY, CDR2 FYNNEI.

This chain uses TRBV6-5 with TRBJ2-7; 7 positions agree with TRBD1. V lost 6 bases to trimming and J lost 3 bases; unmatched junction nucleotides: 11. The CDR3 has 15 amino acids. Germline CDR1 is MNHEY and CDR2 is SVGAGI. The CDR3 sequence is CASRKDRAWHYEQYV. CDR3 sequence (DNA): TGTGCCAGCAGGAAAGACAGGGCATGGCACTACGAGCAGTACGTC.

This clone was recorded only once. CDR3 in amino acids: CASSPGGTGTHEQYF. CDR3 DNA: TGTGCCAGCTCACCAGGTGGGACAGGGACCCACGAGCAGTACTTC. The V and J genes are TRBV18 and TRBJ2-7; the match to TRBD1 covers 9 bases. The CDR3 spans 15 residues. Germline CDR1 is KGHSH and CDR2 is LQKENI. Trimming removed 2 bases from V and 5 bases from J; junction bases left unmatched: 7. The full variable domain, rest sourced from reference TRBV18 and TRBJ2-7, is NAGVMQNPRHLVRRRGQEARLRCSPMKGHSHVYWYRQLPEEGLKFMVYLQKENIIDESGMPKERFSAEFPKEGPSILRIQQVVRGDSAAYFCASSPGGTGTHEQYFGPGTRLTVT.

The rearrangement uses TRBV11-2 and TRBJ1-5; TRBD1 might be the D (5 bases). Per germline, CDR1 SGHAT and CDR2 FQNNGV. Trimming removed 4 bases from V and 4 bases from J, with 8 bases in between. The CDR3 runs 13 residues. Written as DNA, the CDR3 is TGTGCCAGCAGCTCGAGACAGAATCAGCCCCAGCATTTT. It encodes CASSSRQNQPQHF.

The chain carries TRBV12-3 or TRBV12-4 and TRBJ2-3; tentatively, D is TRBD1 or TRBD2 (5 bases each). V lost 6 bases and J lost 0, with 7 bases in between. The CDR3 is 13 amino acids. The CDR3 DNA reads as TGTGCCAGCAGACGGGACAGCACAGATACGCAGTATTTT. Translated, it gives CASRRDSTDTQYF.

In DNA form, the CDR3 reads TGCGCCAGCAGCCAAGACTGGGGATTTAGCAATCAGCCCCAGCATTTT. It codes for CASSQDWGFSNQPQHF. The chain combines TRBV4-3 with TRBJ1-5, with D unclear. Germline V gene sequence: CDR1 LGHNA, CDR2 YSLEER. This CDR3 contains 16 residues. V was clipped by 0 bases and J by 0 bases, with 9 bases between them.

The V gene is TRBV14, the J gene TRBJ1-1; TRBD1 is a possible D gene (6 bases). The CDR3 is made up of 16 amino acids. CDR1 SGHDN and CDR2 FVKESK come from the germline V gene. Trimming removed 1 base from V and 6 bases from J, with 18 bases in between. The DNA for the CDR3 is TGTGCCAGCAGCCAAGTCGCCGAGACAGGCTCGTCTGAAGCTTTCTTT. Residues: CASSQVAETGSSEAFF.

The chain employs TRBV24-1 and TRBJ2-5; 7 bases are a match to TRBD1. This CDR3 contains 15 residues. Germline V CDR1 and CDR2: KGHDR, SFDVKD. With V trimmed by 2 bases and J by 2 bases, 4 bases remained unmatched. DNA of the CDR3: TGTGCCACCAGTGATTACGCAGGGGGACAAGAGACCCAGTACTTC. Its translation is CATSDYAGGQETQYF.

J is TRBJ1-2 and V is TRBV25-1, with unresolved D. CDR1 MGHDK and CDR2 SYGVNS come from the germline V gene. The CDR3 loop spans 15 amino acids. V was clipped by 2 bases and J by 2 bases, with 12 bases between them. This CDR3 reads CASSEHGRINYGYTF. CDR3 in DNA: TGTGCCAGCAGTGAACACGGCAGGATAAACTATGGCTACACCTTC.

This chain joins TRBV7-9 and TRBJ2-7, with D possibly TRBD2 on 6 matching bases. This CDR3 has 17 residues. Between the trimmed V and J ends, which lost 5 bases and 0 bases, there was a span of 20 bases. Germline values: CDR1 SEHNR, CDR2 FQNEAQ (reference sequence). The CDR3 sequence: CASSTLAETRTSYEQYF. DNA of the CDR3: TGTGCCAGCAGCACCTTAGCGGAAACGAGAACCTCCTACGAGCAGTACTTC.

This chain connects TRBV3-1 (or the pseudogene TRBV3-2) to TRBJ2-1, with 8 positions matching TRBD2. Trimming removed 1 base from V and 6 bases from J; junction bases left unmatched: 5. The CDR3 loop spans 15 amino acids. The germline CDR1 and CDR2 sequences are LGHDT and YNNKEL (reference sequence). The CDR3: CASSQGSGRANEQFF. In nucleotides, the CDR3 is TGTGCCAGCAGCCAAGGATCCGGGAGGGCCAATGAGCAGTTCTTC.

This rearrangement joins TRBV10-2 to TRBJ1-1; 12 bases align to TRBD1. The CDR3 contains 16 residues. V lost 6 bases and J lost 1; bases outside the gene matches: 6. Germline V CDR1 and CDR2: WSHSY, SAAADI. Here the CDR3 reads CASRRGQGAENTEAFF. CDR3 DNA: TGCGCCAGCAGGCGGGGACAGGGGGCAGAGAACACTGAAGCTTTCTTT.

The V and J genes are TRBV30 and TRBJ2-3, with D possibly being TRBD2 (6 bases). Germline V lookup: CDR1 GTSNPN, CDR2 SVGIG (reference sequence). Deletions cut 0 bases from V and 0 bases from J, with 10 bases between. The CDR3 sequence is 15 residues long. The CDR3 region is CAWSVPSGSTDTQYF. Here the CDR3 DNA reads TGTGCCTGGAGTGTCCCCAGCGGGAGCACAGATACGCAGTATTTT.